This note documents a single T cell receptor beta chain sequence. Its antigen remains unidentified. PCR amplification relied on 60 Vbeta primers (plus 13 Jbeta primers). Some clones are missing from TCRdb's copy, which holds only in-frame ones; the method was immunoSEQ multiplex PCR. The sample consists of around 110,000 clones, more than 60% of them appearing once. The CDR3 runs to 18 residues. Trimming at V came to 5 bases and at J to 3 bases, leaving 15 bases not matched to a gene. The V gene's germline CDR1 is SNHLY and CDR2 FYNNEI. These data belong to a study of cytomegalovirus exposure and HLA in healthy donors. Study findings and constraints: The productive fraction for most TCR beta V segments was about 90% or about 30% in an earlier analysis. By a later analysis, the bulk of CMV-associated TCR beta chains appeared HLA-restricted.

The receptor comes from a woman in her forties or fifties in good health and CMV-seropositive. The rearrangement links TRBV2 to TRBJ2-1, with 8 nucleotides matching TRBD2. The sample consisted of PBMCs. CDR3 coding DNA: TGTGCCAGCAGTACCCCCCGGGGGGGGGCGACAATCTACAATGAGCAGTTCTTC. Translation: CASSTPRGGATIYNEQFF. Combining the CDR3 with reference TRBV2 and TRBJ2-1 gives the whole variable domain EPEVTQTPSHQVTQMGQEVILRCVPISNHLYFYWYRQILGQKVEFLVSFYNNEISEKSEIFDDQFSVERPDGSNFTLKIRSTKLEDSAMYFCASSTPRGGATIYNEQFFGPGTRLTVL.